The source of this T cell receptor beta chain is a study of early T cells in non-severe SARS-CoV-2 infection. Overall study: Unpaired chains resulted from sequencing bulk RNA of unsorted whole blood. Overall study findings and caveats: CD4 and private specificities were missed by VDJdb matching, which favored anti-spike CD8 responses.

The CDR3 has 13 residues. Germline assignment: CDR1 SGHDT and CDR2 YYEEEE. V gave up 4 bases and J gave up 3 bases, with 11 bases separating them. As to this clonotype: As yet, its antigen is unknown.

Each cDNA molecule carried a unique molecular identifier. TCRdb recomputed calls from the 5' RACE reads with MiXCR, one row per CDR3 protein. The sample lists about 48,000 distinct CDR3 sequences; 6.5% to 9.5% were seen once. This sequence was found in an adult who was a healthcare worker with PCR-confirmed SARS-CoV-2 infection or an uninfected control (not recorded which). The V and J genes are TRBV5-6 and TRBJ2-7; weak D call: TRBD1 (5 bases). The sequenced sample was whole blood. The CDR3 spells CASSPGHLYEQYF. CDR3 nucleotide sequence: TGTGCCAGCAGCCCAGGACACCTCTACGAGCAGTACTTC.